These 17 T cell receptor beta chains share one sample of origin, sequenced in a study of blood T cell repertoires in COVID-19. Sequencing was performed with immunoSEQ multiplex PCR; in TCRdb, only in-frame clones are kept and a portion is missing. The sample contains fewer than 120,000 clones, roughly four fifths of which appear only once. Sequencing was performed on peripheral blood. The origin of the receptors is a woman aged 55-69 years with acute or convalescent COVID-19.

The chain couples TRBV29-1 to TRBJ2-5, with 7 bases that match TRBD1. Germline V CDR1 and CDR2: SQVTM, ANQGSEA. The CDR3 extends over 13 amino acids. J gave up 4 bases and V 6 bases, and 8 bases lay outside the gene matches. For the CDR3, the DNA is TGCAGCGTGGGCCGGGACAGCGCAGAGACCCAGTACTTC. It specifies CSVGRDSAETQYF.

The rearrangement uses TRBV6-6 and TRBJ1-1; the D gene is possibly TRBD1 (6 bases). The ends were cut back, 8 bases at V and 0 bases at J, with 16 bases in the middle. Germline-derived CDR1 and CDR2 are MNHNY and SVGAGI (reference sequence). The CDR3 spans 15 residues. The CDR3 DNA is TGTGCCAGCCGGACGACAGGACCAATGAACACTGAAGCTTTCTTT. It is translated as CASRTTGPMNTEAFF.

V usage is TRBV3-1 (or the pseudogene TRBV3-2) and J usage is TRBJ2-7, with D uncertain. The CDR3 totals 15 residues. V was pared by 0 bases and J by 6 bases, with 15 bases between. Germline V lookup: CDR1 LGHDT, CDR2 YNNKEL (reference sequence). Written as DNA, the CDR3 is TGTGCCAGCAGCCAAGATATGCGAGGAACGGGCGAGCAGTACTTC. It is translated as CASSQDMRGTGEQYF.

This chain uses TRBV10-2 with TRBJ1-2, with 9 bases fitting TRBD1. Germline CDR1 is WSHSY and CDR2 is SAAADI. The CDR3 is made up of 17 amino acids. Trimming cost V 3 bases and J 0 bases; bases outside gene matches: 8. Written as DNA, the CDR3 is TGCGCCAGCAGTGATACCGGGACAGGGCCTTCTAACTATGGCTACACCTTC. It translates to CASSDTGTGPSNYGYTF.

The V gene is TRBV19, the J gene TRBJ2-5; 10 bases are shared with TRBD1. The V and J ends lost 4 bases and 1 base, in that order; junction bases with no gene match: 6. The CDR3 length is 16 residues. Germline CDR1 reads LNHDA; CDR2 reads SQIVND (reference sequence). DNA of the CDR3: TGTGCCAGTAGTAAGGGGACAGGGGCGACCCAAGAGACCCAGTACTTC. Residues: CASSKGTGATQETQYF.

This clone was picked up a small number of times. The genes are TRBV19 and TRBJ2-2; TRBD1 aligns across 9 bases. The V and J ends lost 5 bases and 4 bases, in that order; junction bases with no gene match: 11. Germline CDR1 reads LNHDA; CDR2 reads SQIVND (reference sequence). The CDR3 has 17 residues. This chain's CDR3 is CASSAPHRGRSTGELFF. The CDR3 bases are TGTGCCAGTAGTGCCCCTCACAGGGGGCGCAGCACCGGGGAGCTGTTTTTT.

The rearrangement joins TRBV7-2 to TRBJ1-2; D unresolved. This CDR3 has 15 residues. CDR1 and CDR2 from the germline V gene are SGHTA and FQGNSA. The V end lost 5 bases, the J end lost 0 bases, and 13 bases lay between the germline ends. The CDR3 DNA reads as TGTGCCAGCAGCCCCCTTGCGGTAGCTAACTATGGCTACACCTTC. Protein product: CASSPLAVANYGYTF.

This chain joins TRBV7-2 and TRBJ2-2; TRBD2 agrees at 13 bases. Looked up from germline, CDR1 is SGHTA and CDR2 is FQGNSA. The CDR3 contains 17 residues. The J segment lost 0 bases and the V segment lost 6 bases, leaving 4 bases of the junction unmatched. The CDR3 loop reads CASRQLAGGPNTGELFF. In nucleotides, the CDR3 is TGTGCCAGCAGGCAACTAGCGGGGGGGCCGAACACCGGGGAGCTGTTTTTT.

As DNA, the CDR3 is TGTGCCAGCAGCCGACAGGGAGGCAATGAAAAACTGTTTTTT. Its protein is CASSRQGGNEKLFF. This chain connects TRBV9 to TRBJ1-4; TRBD1 agrees at 7 bases. This CDR3 is 14 amino acids long. Trimming cost V 4 bases and J 5 bases; bases outside gene matches: 5. Germline lookup yields CDR1 SGDLS and CDR2 YYNGEE.

This chain joins TRBV4-1 and TRBJ2-7; the match to TRBD1 covers 7 bases. With 4 bases clipped from V and 4 bases from J, the junction kept 1 base outside the gene matches. The CDR3 runs 12 residues. CDR1 is MGHRA and CDR2 is YSYEKL in the germline V gene. CDR3 in amino acids: CASSPGGYEQYF. CDR3 sequence (DNA): TGCGCCAGCAGCCCAGGGGGATACGAGCAGTACTTC.

V gene TRBV9 combines with J gene TRBJ2-1; maybe TRBD2 (5 bases). The germline V and J ends were trimmed by 0 bases and 12 bases, with 13 bases remaining between them. In germline, CDR1 is SGDLS, CDR2 YYNGEE. The CDR3 covers 13 residues. The CDR3 region has the DNA TGTGCCAGCAGCGTAGGATCCGAGGGTGTGCAGTTCTTC. Encoded protein: CASSVGSEGVQFF.

The chain employs TRBV4-2 and TRBJ1-1, with D possibly being TRBD1 (5 bases). Germline lookup yields CDR1 LGHNA and CDR2 YNFKEQ. CDR3 length: 11 amino acids. The ends were cut back, 4 bases at V and 7 bases at J, with 7 bases in the middle. The CDR3 region has the DNA TGTGCCAGCAGCCGACAGCATGAAGCTTTCTTT. Amino acid sequence: CASSRQHEAFF.

The V gene is TRBV30, the J gene TRBJ2-7, with 9 bases aligning to TRBD1. This CDR3 is 15 amino acids long. In germline, CDR1 is GTSNPN, CDR2 SVGIG (reference sequence). The V segment lost 3 bases and the J segment 2 bases; nucleotides outside the gene matches: 8. DNA for the CDR3: TGTGCCTGGAGAGGGTTGGGACAGGGAACCTACGAGCAGTACTTC. Its protein product is CAWRGLGQGTYEQYF.

The V and J genes are TRBV19 and TRBJ1-1, with 10 nucleotides matching TRBD1. The germline V gene encodes CDR1 LNHDA and CDR2 SQIVND (reference sequence). The CDR3 has 16 amino acids. V lost 6 bases to trimming and J lost 1 base; unmatched junction nucleotides: 8. In DNA form, the CDR3 reads TGTGCCAGTAGCATAACGACAGGGGGCCGGAACACTGAAGCTTTCTTT. As protein: CASSITTGGRNTEAFF.

This chain joins TRBV2 and TRBJ2-5; TRBD1 agrees at 7 bases. This CDR3 is 13 amino acids long. The germline gives CDR1 SNHLY, CDR2 FYNNEI. The ends lost 8 bases at V and 11 bases at J; junction bases unmatched: 14. The CDR3 DNA follows: TGTGCCAGCGCGACAGGGAACCTAGGGGAGCAGTACTTC. It yields the protein CASATGNLGEQYF.

This chain connects TRBV23-1 to TRBJ1-6; tentatively, D is TRBD1 (5 bases). TRBV23-1 is placed among ORFs of uncertain function. The CDR3 sequence is 12 residues long. V was shortened by 11 bases and J by 6 bases, with 11 bases between the two germline ends. In nucleotides, the CDR3 is TGCGCCGGGGGGGTGGGTAATTCACCCCTCCACTTT. It encodes CAGGVGNSPLHF.

The V call is TRBV6-5, the J call TRBJ1-4; 9 bases are shared with TRBD1. V lost 6 bases, J lost 14 bases, and 13 bases stayed unmatched. The CDR3 sequence is 14 residues long. Germline V gene data show CDR1 as MNHEY and CDR2 as SVGAGI. The CDR3 DNA is TGTGCCAGCAGACCTCCGGGACAGGGTGGGAGGCTGTTTTTT. This encodes CASRPPGQGGRLFF.